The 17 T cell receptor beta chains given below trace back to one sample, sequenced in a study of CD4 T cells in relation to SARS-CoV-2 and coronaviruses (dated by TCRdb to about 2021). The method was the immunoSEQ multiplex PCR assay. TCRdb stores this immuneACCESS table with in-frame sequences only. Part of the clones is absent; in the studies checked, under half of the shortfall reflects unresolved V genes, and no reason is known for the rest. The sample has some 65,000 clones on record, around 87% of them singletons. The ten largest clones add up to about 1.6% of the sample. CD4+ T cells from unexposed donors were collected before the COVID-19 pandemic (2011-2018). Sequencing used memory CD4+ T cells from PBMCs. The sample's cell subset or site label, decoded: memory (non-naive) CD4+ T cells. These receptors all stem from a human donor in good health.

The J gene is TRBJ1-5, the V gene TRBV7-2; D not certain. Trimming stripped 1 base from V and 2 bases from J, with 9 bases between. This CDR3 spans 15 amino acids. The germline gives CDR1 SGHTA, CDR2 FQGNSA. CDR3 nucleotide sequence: TGTGCCAGCAGCTTAGTATATTGGGGCAATCAGCCCCAGCATTTT. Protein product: CASSLVYWGNQPQHF.

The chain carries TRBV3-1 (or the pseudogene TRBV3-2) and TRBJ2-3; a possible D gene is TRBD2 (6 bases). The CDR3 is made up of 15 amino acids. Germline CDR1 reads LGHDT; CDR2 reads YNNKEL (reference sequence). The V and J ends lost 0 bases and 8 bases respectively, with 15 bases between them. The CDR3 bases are TGTGCCAGCAGCCAAGATACGGGAGCGGCAGGTACGCAGTATTTT. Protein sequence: CASSQDTGAAGTQYF.

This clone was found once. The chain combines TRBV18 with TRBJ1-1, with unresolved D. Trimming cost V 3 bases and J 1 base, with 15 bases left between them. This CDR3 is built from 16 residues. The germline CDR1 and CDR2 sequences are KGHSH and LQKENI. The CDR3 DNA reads TGTGCCAGCTCACCGCGCATGGAGGCAGGGAACACTGAAGCTTTCTTT. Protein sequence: CASSPRMEAGNTEAFF. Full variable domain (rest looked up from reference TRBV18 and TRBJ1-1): NAGVMQNPRHLVRRRGQEARLRCSPMKGHSHVYWYRQLPEEGLKFMVYLQKENIIDESGMPKERFSAEFPKEGPSILRIQQVVRGDSAAYFCASSPRMEAGNTEAFFGQGTRLTVV.

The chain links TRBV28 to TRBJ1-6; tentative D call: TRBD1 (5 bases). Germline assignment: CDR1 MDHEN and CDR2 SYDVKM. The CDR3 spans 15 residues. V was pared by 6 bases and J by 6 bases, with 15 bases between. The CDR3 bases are TGTGCCAGCAGCAACCACGACAGTGGTAATTCACCCCTCCACTTT. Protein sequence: CASSNHDSGNSPLHF.

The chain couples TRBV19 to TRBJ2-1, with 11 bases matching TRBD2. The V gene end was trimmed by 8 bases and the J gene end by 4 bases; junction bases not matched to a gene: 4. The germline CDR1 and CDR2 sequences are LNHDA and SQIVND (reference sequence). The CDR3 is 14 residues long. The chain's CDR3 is CASARLAGYNEQFF. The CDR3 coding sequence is TGTGCCAGTGCGAGACTAGCGGGATACAATGAGCAGTTCTTC.

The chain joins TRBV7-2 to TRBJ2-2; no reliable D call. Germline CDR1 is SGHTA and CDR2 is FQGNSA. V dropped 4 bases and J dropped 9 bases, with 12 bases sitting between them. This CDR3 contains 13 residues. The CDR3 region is CASSSGPIRELFF. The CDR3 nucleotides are TGTGCCAGCAGCTCCGGGCCCATCCGGGAGCTGTTTTTT.

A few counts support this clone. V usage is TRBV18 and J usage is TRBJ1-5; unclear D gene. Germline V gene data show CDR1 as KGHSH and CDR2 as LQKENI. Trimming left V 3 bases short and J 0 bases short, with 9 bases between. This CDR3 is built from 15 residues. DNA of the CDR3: TGTGCCAGCTCACCTGACTCAGATAGCAATCAGCCCCAGCATTTT. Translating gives CASSPDSDSNQPQHF.

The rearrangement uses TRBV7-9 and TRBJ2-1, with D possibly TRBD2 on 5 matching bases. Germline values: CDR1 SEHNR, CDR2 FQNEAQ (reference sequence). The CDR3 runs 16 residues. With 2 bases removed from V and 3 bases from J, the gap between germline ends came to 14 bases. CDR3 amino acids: CASSLSLANLYNEQFF. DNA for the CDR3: TGTGCCAGCAGCTTAAGTCTAGCTAATCTCTACAATGAGCAGTTCTTC.

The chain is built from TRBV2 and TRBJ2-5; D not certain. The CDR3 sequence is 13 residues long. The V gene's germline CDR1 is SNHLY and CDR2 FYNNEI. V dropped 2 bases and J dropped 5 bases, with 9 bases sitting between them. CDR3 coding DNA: TGTGCCAGCAGTGAATATACCAGGGAGACCCAGTACTTC. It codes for CASSEYTRETQYF.

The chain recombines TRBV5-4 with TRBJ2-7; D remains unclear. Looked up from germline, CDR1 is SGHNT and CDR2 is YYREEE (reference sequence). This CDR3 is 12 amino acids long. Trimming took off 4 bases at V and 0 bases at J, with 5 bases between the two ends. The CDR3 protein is CASSRDSYEQYF. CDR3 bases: TGTGCCAGCAGCCGTGACTCCTACGAGCAGTACTTC.

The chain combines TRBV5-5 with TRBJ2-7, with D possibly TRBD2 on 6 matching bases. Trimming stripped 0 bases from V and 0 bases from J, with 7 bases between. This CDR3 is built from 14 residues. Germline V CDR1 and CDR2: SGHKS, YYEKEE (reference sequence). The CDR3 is CASSLAGSSYEQYF. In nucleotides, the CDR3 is TGTGCCAGCAGCTTGGCCGGGAGCTCCTACGAGCAGTACTTC.

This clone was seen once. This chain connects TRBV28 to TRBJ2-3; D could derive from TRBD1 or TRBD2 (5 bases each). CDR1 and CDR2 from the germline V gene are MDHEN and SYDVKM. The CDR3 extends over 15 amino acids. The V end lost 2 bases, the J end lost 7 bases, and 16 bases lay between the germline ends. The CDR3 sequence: CASSLGARGGYTQYF. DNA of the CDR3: TGTGCCAGCAGTTTAGGCGCACGGGGCGGGTATACGCAGTATTTT.

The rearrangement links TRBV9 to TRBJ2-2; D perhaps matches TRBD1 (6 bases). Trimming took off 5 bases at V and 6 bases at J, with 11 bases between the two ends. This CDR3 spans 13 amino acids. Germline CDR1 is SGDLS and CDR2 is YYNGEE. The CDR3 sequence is CASRRTASGELFF. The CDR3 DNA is TGTGCCAGCAGACGGACAGCCTCCGGGGAGCTGTTTTTT. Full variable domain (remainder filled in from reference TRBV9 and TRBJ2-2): DSGVTQTPKHLITATGQRVTLRCSPRSGDLSVYWYQQSLDQGLQFLIQYYNGEERAKGNILERFSAQQFPDLHSELNLSSLELGDSALYFCASRRTASGELFFGEGSRLTVL.

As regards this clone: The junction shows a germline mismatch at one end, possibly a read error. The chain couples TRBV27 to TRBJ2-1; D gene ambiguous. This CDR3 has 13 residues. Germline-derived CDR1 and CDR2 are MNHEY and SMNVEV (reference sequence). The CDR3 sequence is CASSLSRANQQFF. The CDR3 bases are TGTGCCAGCAGTTTAAGTAGAGCCAATCAGCAGTTCTTC.

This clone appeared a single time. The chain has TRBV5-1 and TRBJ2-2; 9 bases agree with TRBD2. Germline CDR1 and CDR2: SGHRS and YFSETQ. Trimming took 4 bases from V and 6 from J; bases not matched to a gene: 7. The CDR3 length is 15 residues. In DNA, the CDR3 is TGCGCCAGCAGCGGCGGGACTAGCCTCTCCGGGGAGCTGTTTTTT. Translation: CASSGGTSLSGELFF. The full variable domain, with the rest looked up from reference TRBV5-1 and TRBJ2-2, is KAGVTQTPRYLIKTRGQQVTLSCSPISGHRSVSWYQQTPGQGLQFLFEYFSETQRNKGNFPGRFSGRQFSNSRSEMNVSTLELGDSALYLCASSGGTSLSGELFFGEGSRLTVL.

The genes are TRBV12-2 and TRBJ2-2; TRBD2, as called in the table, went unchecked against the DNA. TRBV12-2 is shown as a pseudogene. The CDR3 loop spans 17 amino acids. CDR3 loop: CASRLVLAGPSTGELFF. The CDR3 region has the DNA TGTGCAAGTCGCTTAGTACTAGCGGGGCCTAGCACCGGGGAGCTGTTTTTT.

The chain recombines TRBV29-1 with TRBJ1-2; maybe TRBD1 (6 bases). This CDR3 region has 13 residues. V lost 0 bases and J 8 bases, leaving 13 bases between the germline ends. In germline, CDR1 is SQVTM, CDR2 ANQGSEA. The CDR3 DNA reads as TGCAGCGTTGAAGATATGGGGGCGCGGGGCTACACCTTC. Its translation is CSVEDMGARGYTF.